Following are 23 T cell receptor beta chains from one sample sequenced in a study of blood T cells in healthy people across ages. Alongside a J-beta primer mix, a sample-barcoded 5' primer served in a second PCR lasting roughly 6 to 12 cycles. TCRdb re-called the 5' RACE reads through MiXCR, storing one row per CDR3 protein. The repertoire consists of around 1,000,000 distinct CDR3 sequences, with under 30% occurring once and the leading ten covering less than 0.85%. In addition, the sample was reused for a study of T cells of mothers and their children.

Sequencing was carried out using blood. All receptors come from a girl aged 2 to 10 in good health.

This clonotype was seen a handful of times. The J gene is TRBJ2-2, the V gene TRBV20-1; 9 bases match TRBD2. The CDR3 consists of 14 residues. V shed 4 bases and J 5 bases; nucleotides not matched to a gene: 5. Per germline, CDR1 DFQATT and CDR2 SNEGSKA (reference sequence). CDR3 nucleotide sequence: TGCAGTGCTATAGCGGGAGTTTATACCGGGGAGCTGTTTTTT. It is translated as CSAIAGVYTGELFF.

The chain employs TRBV7-9 and TRBJ2-5, with unresolved D. The CDR3 is made up of 15 amino acids. Trimming cost V 4 bases and J 4 bases, with 16 bases left between them. Germline assignment: CDR1 SEHNR and CDR2 FQNEAQ (reference sequence). The CDR3 protein is CASSSFLDPGETQYF. Here the CDR3 DNA reads TGTGCCAGCAGCTCTTTCTTGGATCCTGGAGAGACCCAGTACTTC.

This clonotype was seen a few times. The V call is TRBV20-1, the J call TRBJ2-1; tentatively, D is TRBD1 or TRBD2 (7 bases each). The J call may not be correct, given that the DNA end is closer to TRBJ2-7. Germline loops: CDR1 DFQATT, CDR2 SNEGSKA (reference sequence). The CDR3 sequence is 13 residues long. CDR3 in amino acids: CSANLGTAGWQYF. DNA for the CDR3: TGCAGTGCTAACCTTGGGACAGCGGGGTGGCAGTACTTC.

In its sample, this clonotype was seen once. The rearrangement uses TRBV2 and TRBJ2-5; 7 nucleotides agree with TRBD2. Germline assignment: CDR1 SNHLY and CDR2 FYNNEI. This CDR3 contains 14 residues. Trimming took 10 bases from V and 5 from J; bases not matched to a gene: 13. The CDR3 DNA sequence: TGTGCCAACAGCGGGTCAGCGGGGACGGAGACCCAGTACTTC. Its translation: CANSGSAGTETQYF.

The chain employs TRBV7-9 and TRBJ1-1, with 7 nucleotides matching TRBD1. Germline V lookup: CDR1 SEHNR, CDR2 FQNEAQ (reference sequence). This CDR3 spans 17 amino acids. V trimming: 5 bases; J trimming: 1 base; junction bases outside the gene matches: 13. CDR3: CASSTLPGTDPNTEAFF. The CDR3 DNA is TGTGCCAGCAGCACGCTGCCAGGGACAGACCCGAACACTGAAGCTTTCTTT.

This chain connects TRBV5-6 to TRBJ2-5; D is undetermined. Matching the DNA end better, TRBJ2-7 makes the J call doubtful. There are 14 residues in the CDR3. The germline CDR1 and CDR2 sequences are SGHDT and YYEEEE. CDR3 DNA sequence: TGTGCCAGCAGCTCGACCGGTGTAAGCGACGAGCAGTACTTC. The encoded protein is CASSSTGVSDEQYF.

The chain recombines TRBV12-3 or TRBV12-4 with TRBJ1-2; D unresolved. V gave up 7 bases and J gave up 6 bases, with 9 bases separating them. CDR3 size: 11 residues. CDR3 region: CASMGLDGYTF. The CDR3 region has the DNA TGTGCCAGCATGGGGTTGGATGGCTACACCTTC.

This clonotype was recorded a few times. The CDR3 protein is CSVEGGEAKNIQYF. The CDR3 DNA reads TGCAGCGTTGAAGGAGGGGAAGCCAAAAACATTCAGTACTTC. The chain has TRBV29-1 and TRBJ2-4, with D perhaps matching TRBD1 or TRBD2 (5 bases each). The CDR3 contains 14 residues. Germline loops: CDR1 SQVTM, CDR2 ANQGSEA. V lost 1 base and J lost 0, with 7 bases in between.

This clonotype showed up just a few times. The missing conserved phenylalanine or tryptophan at the end of this CDR3 makes a read error likely. The chain couples TRBV15 to TRBJ2-7, with D perhaps TRBD2 (5 bases). The CDR3 sequence is 12 residues long. In germline, CDR1 is LNHNV, CDR2 YYDKDF (reference sequence). Trimming pared 7 bases from V and 6 bases from J, leaving 13 bases between. This chain's CDR3 is CATTDGGVEQYI. DNA for the CDR3: TGTGCCACCACAGACGGAGGAGTCGAGCAGTACATC.

V gene TRBV9 combines with J gene TRBJ2-3; 7 nucleotides match TRBD2. CDR1 and CDR2 (germline): SGDLS, YYNGEE. The V gene end was trimmed by 0 bases and the J gene end by 1 base; junction bases not matched to a gene: 8. The CDR3 spans 17 residues. The CDR3 here is CASSVALVAGGTDTQYF. The CDR3 region has the DNA TGTGCCAGCAGCGTAGCCTTAGTAGCGGGCGGCACAGATACGCAGTATTTT.

This chain joins TRBV10-3 and TRBJ1-5; D is unclear. The CDR3 covers 13 residues. CDR1 and CDR2 from the germline V gene are ENHRY and SYGVKD. Trimming removed 6 bases at V and 7 bases at J, with 13 bases between. CDR3 in amino acids: CAISSSVDQPQHF. CDR3 sequence (DNA): TGTGCCATCAGCTCCTCAGTCGACCAGCCCCAGCATTTT.

This clonotype was seen a handful of times. The chain links TRBV20-1 to TRBJ2-1, with 9 bases fitting TRBD2. The end of the DNA aligns better with TRBJ2-5, so the J call may be wrong. The length of the CDR3 is 14 residues. Germline loops: CDR1 DFQATT, CDR2 SNEGSKA (reference sequence). The CDR3 spells CSAEKGLAQETQYF. CDR3 nucleotides: TGCAGTGCGGAAAAGGGACTAGCCCAAGAGACCCAGTACTTC.

This clonotype came up a few times. The rearrangement uses TRBV7-2 and TRBJ2-3; 7 bases line up with TRBD2. Per the germline V gene, CDR1 is SGHTA and CDR2 is FQGNSA. The CDR3 consists of 16 residues. The junction had 7 bases not matched to a gene; V was cut back by 2 bases and J by 2 bases. The CDR3 loop is CASSLSTSFTTDTQYF. The CDR3 DNA reads as TGTGCCAGCAGCTTATCGACTAGCTTTACCACAGATACGCAGTATTTT.

This clonotype was detected a few times. V is TRBV7-6 and J is TRBJ2-5; TRBD2 matches at 11 bases. V gave up 0 bases and J gave up 2 bases; unmatched junction bases: 8. There are 18 residues in the CDR3. Germline V gene sequence: CDR1 SGHVS, CDR2 FNYEAQ. The CDR3 loop reads CASSLAASGGPGQETQYF. For the CDR3, the DNA is TGTGCCAGCAGCTTAGCGGCTAGCGGGGGGCCGGGGCAAGAGACCCAGTACTTC.

The rearrangement joins TRBV15 to TRBJ2-2, with TRBD2 matching 11 bases. From germline, CDR1 is LNHNV and CDR2 YYDKDF (reference sequence). J lost 1 base, V lost 4 bases, and 2 bases had no gene match. The CDR3 is 16 residues long. This CDR3 reads CATSKTSGVNTGELFF. The CDR3 DNA follows: TGTGCCACCAGCAAGACTAGCGGGGTGAACACCGGGGAGCTGTTTTTT.

The sample holds a few counts of this clonotype. The chain employs TRBV10-3 and TRBJ1-3, with 9 bases lining up with TRBD1. The V gene's germline CDR1 is ENHRY and CDR2 SYGVKD. V shed 3 bases, J shed 9 bases, and the junction held 9 bases outside the gene matches. The CDR3 loop spans 15 amino acids. CDR3 residues: CAISDGDRVYGTIYF. The DNA of the CDR3 is TGTGCCATCAGTGATGGGGACAGGGTGTATGGCACCATATATTTT.

This clonotype was seen a handful of times. At one end the junction does not follow the germline gene, possibly because of a read error. The V call is TRBV7-2, the J call TRBJ2-3; 11 bases agree with TRBD2. Looked up from germline, CDR1 is SGHTA and CDR2 is FQGNSA. This CDR3 has 15 residues. CDR3 region: CASSSRLAGRDTQYF. The DNA for the CDR3 is TGCGCCAGCAGCTCTCGACTAGCGGGGCGGGATACGCAGTATTTT.

V and J are TRBV20-1 and TRBJ1-4; D is unclear. The germline gives CDR1 DFQATT, CDR2 SNEGSKA (reference sequence). Trimming took off 1 base at V and 0 bases at J, with 15 bases between the two ends. The CDR3 has 17 residues. In nucleotides, the CDR3 is TGCAGTGCTAGAGTACCTCATAACGAGGCAACTAATGAAAAACTGTTTTTT. It translates to CSARVPHNEATNEKLFF.

This clonotype occurred a few times. This chain uses TRBV4-1 with TRBJ1-3, with D uncertain. The germline CDR1 and CDR2 sequences are MGHRA and YSYEKL. The ends were cut back, 3 bases at V and 3 bases at J, with 9 bases in the middle. CDR3 length equals 14 residues. The chain's CDR3 is CASSQVPIGNTIYF. The DNA of the CDR3 is TGCGCCAGCAGCCAGGTCCCGATTGGAAACACCATATATTTT.

V is TRBV5-1 and J is TRBJ2-2; possibly TRBD1 or TRBD2 for D (6 bases each). From germline, CDR1 is SGHRS and CDR2 YFSETQ. This CDR3 contains 14 residues. Deletions cut 4 bases from V and 7 bases from J, with 14 bases between. The CDR3 coding sequence is TGCGCCAGCAGCCTCGGGGGCAACGGCGGGGAGCTGTTTTTT. Translation gives CASSLGGNGGELFF.

J is TRBJ1-6 and V is TRBV6-2 or TRBV6-3; D may be TRBD1 (5 bases). Trimming removed 7 bases from V and 6 bases from J, with 25 bases in between. The germline CDR1 and CDR2 sequences are MNHEY and SVGEGT. The CDR3 sequence is 18 residues long. CDR3 DNA: TGTGCCAGCACCAATGGACACAGGCCCGGTGCCTTTAATTCACCCCTCCACTTT. It translates to CASTNGHRPGAFNSPLHF.

This clonotype was seen a handful of times. This chain connects TRBV7-9 to TRBJ2-1; the D call may be TRBD1 or TRBD2 (6 bases each). The CDR3 totals 15 residues. Trimming shortened V by 6 bases and J by 8 bases, and 20 bases separated the two germline ends. Germline V gene data show CDR1 as SEHNR and CDR2 as FQNEAQ (reference sequence). This chain's CDR3 is CASRTGGEEPDEQFF. In nucleotides, the CDR3 is TGTGCCAGCAGGACCGGGGGCGAGGAGCCTGATGAGCAGTTCTTC.

The chain links TRBV7-2 to TRBJ1-6; weak D call: TRBD1 (6 bases). Germline V gene sequence: CDR1 SGHTA, CDR2 FQGNSA. The ends were cut back, 2 bases at V and 7 bases at J, with 9 bases in the middle. The CDR3 runs 14 residues. The CDR3 DNA is TGTGCCAGCAGCTTAACCCAGGGGAATTCACCCCTCCACTTT. Its protein is CASSLTQGNSPLHF.